Reported below is one T cell receptor beta chain. Antigen: not known. PCR was performed using 60 Vbeta and 13 Jbeta primers. The method was immunoSEQ multiplex PCR; TCRdb's version includes in-frame clones alone and lacks a portion of them. Of fewer than 50,000 clones in the sample, roughly 63% were seen once. Germline-derived CDR1 and CDR2 are MGHDK and SYGVNS. CDR3 length: 15 residues. V lost 4 bases to trimming and J lost 3 bases, with 16 bases between them. Regarding donors, all were healthy bone marrow donors. These data are taken from a study of cytomegalovirus exposure and HLA in healthy donors. Overall study findings and caveats: In a later analysis, TCR association rates varied by HLA locus: DRB1 most, HLA-C fewest. Cytomegalovirus-associated TCR beta chains were listed, numbering some 150. Sequencing probably produced one cluster of sequence variants that were highly shared.

The sequencing sample was made of PBMCs. The clonotype comes from a man aged 55 to 70 in good health and CMV-seropositive. This chain uses TRBV25-1 with TRBJ2-7; the D gene is possibly TRBD1 (6 bases). The CDR3 DNA reads as TGTGCCAGCAGTGGAACAGGGCTAGCCCTCTACGAGCAGTACTTC. Amino acid sequence: CASSGTGLALYEQYF.